Sequencing of this T cell receptor beta chain was carried out in a study of T-cell reconstitution after alpha-beta-depleted transplantation in children. For TCRbeta, the library was prepared with unique molecular identifiers. Each CDR3 protein is one row after TCRdb ran MiXCR on the PCR reads. The sample yields about 480,000 distinct CDR3 sequences, around 12% seen once. In this sample, this clonotype turned up a few times. The trim removed 0 bases at V and 6 bases at J, leaving 1 base unmatched. CDR1 is SGHRS and CDR2 is YFSETQ in the germline V gene. CDR3 length: 14 amino acids. The chain has TRBV5-1 and TRBJ2-2; 8 bases align to TRBD1. This material consisted of PBMCs from the stem cell graft donor, taken from the stem cell graft. The receptor comes from a human donor who donated a stem cell graft to a child with combined immunodeficiency. CDR3 sequence (DNA): TGCGCCAGCAGCTTGGCACAGGGGGCCGGGGAGCTGTTTTTT. This gives the protein CASSLAQGAGELFF.